A single sample is the source of the 32 T cell receptor beta chains below, sequenced in a study of blood T cell repertoires in COVID-19. The protocol was immunoSEQ multiplex PCR, while the TCRdb copy is restricted to in-frame clones and leaves out a portion. Of over 95,000 clones detected, more than 65% appear once; the ten largest clones hold around 18%. The sample taken for sequencing was peripheral blood. These receptors were taken from a woman of 80 years or more with active or convalescent COVID-19.

This clone was seen a handful of times. This chain connects TRBV12-3 or TRBV12-4 to TRBJ2-1; 9 bases agree with TRBD1. This CDR3 is built from 12 residues. Germline trimming cut 6 bases from V and 11 bases from J; bases unmatched to any gene: 5. CDR3 coding DNA: TGTGCCAGCAGCCTACACAGGGGGCAGCAGTTCTTC. This translates into CASSLHRGQQFF.

This chain joins TRBV7-6 and TRBJ1-2, with a tentative D call TRBD1 (6 bases). The CDR3 loop spans 14 amino acids. The germline V gene has CDR1 SGHVS and CDR2 FNYEAQ. V dropped 5 bases and J dropped 2 bases, with 12 bases sitting between them. The chain's CDR3 is CASSVLQGNYGYTF. The DNA for the CDR3 is TGTGCCAGCAGCGTACTACAGGGCAACTATGGCTACACCTTC.

The rearrangement links TRBV6-5 to TRBJ1-5, with 8 bases matching TRBD1. The trim removed 6 bases at V and 4 bases at J, leaving 8 bases unmatched. The CDR3 is made up of 15 amino acids. Germline-derived CDR1 and CDR2 are MNHEY and SVGAGI. This chain's CDR3 is CASSRTGGLNQPQHF. In DNA form, the CDR3 reads TGTGCCAGCAGCAGAACAGGGGGGTTGAATCAGCCCCAGCATTTT.

The J gene is TRBJ2-7, the V gene TRBV28; D perhaps matches TRBD1 (7 bases). This CDR3 comprises 15 residues. In germline, CDR1 is MDHEN, CDR2 SYDVKM. Between the trimmed V and J ends, which lost 6 bases and 1 base, there was a span of 16 bases. The chain's CDR3 is CASSPGGTASYEQYF. Here the CDR3 DNA reads TGTGCCAGCAGCCCGGGCGGGACAGCGTCCTACGAGCAGTACTTC.

The rearrangement links TRBV30 to TRBJ1-2; TRBD1 matches at 9 bases. This CDR3 comprises 14 residues. V shed 1 base and J 5 bases; nucleotides not matched to a gene: 5. Germline loops: CDR1 GTSNPN, CDR2 SVGIG (reference sequence). Here the CDR3 reads CAWSDRGRIYGYTF. The DNA of the CDR3 is TGTGCCTGGAGTGACAGGGGGCGGATTTATGGCTACACCTTC.

This clone was recorded only once. This chain joins TRBV19 and TRBJ1-2; 7 bases are shared with TRBD1. The V segment lost 8 bases and the J segment 6 bases; nucleotides outside the gene matches: 12. Germline CDR1 LNHDA, CDR2 SQIVND (reference sequence). This CDR3 comprises 14 residues. CDR3 amino acids: CASFPVRGLDGYTF. In DNA, the CDR3 is TGTGCCAGTTTCCCGGTCAGGGGGTTAGATGGCTACACCTTC.

V and J are TRBV7-8 and TRBJ2-7; 8 bases fit TRBD2. The CDR3 sequence is 14 residues long. Germline V gene lookup returns CDR1 SGHVS and CDR2 FQNEAQ. Trimming at V came to 4 bases and at J to 2 bases, leaving 4 bases not matched to a gene. CDR3 sequence (DNA): TGTGCCAGCAGCTCCATCGGGGGGGCCTACGAGCAGTACTTC. Translating gives CASSSIGGAYEQYF.

The chain recombines TRBV5-6 with TRBJ2-1, with TRBD2 identical over 12 bases. This CDR3 has 17 residues. CDR1 SGHDT and CDR2 YYEEEE come from the germline V gene. The J segment lost 4 bases and the V segment lost 4 bases, leaving 9 bases of the junction unmatched. DNA for the CDR3: TGTGCCAGCAGCGCCGGACTAGCGGGAATCTCTTACAATGAGCAGTTCTTC. Protein sequence: CASSAGLAGISYNEQFF.

This clone was observed a handful of times. The chain has TRBV28 and TRBJ1-2; D remains ambiguous. Trimming left V 3 bases short and J 1 base short, with 9 bases between. The CDR3 runs to 14 residues. Germline V gene lookup returns CDR1 MDHEN and CDR2 SYDVKM. The DNA for the CDR3 is TGTGCCAGCAGTTTGGCGGATCTTAACTATGGCTACACCTTC. Translated: CASSLADLNYGYTF.

Concerning this clone itself: At one end, the junction sequence differs from germline, possibly due to a read error. Other DNA sequences within the sample encode an identical CDR3. The DNA for the CDR3 is TGTGCCAGCAGCTCCTTAGCGGGAGGGCCAAATGAGCAGTTCTTC. Residues: CASSSLAGGPNEQFF. The chain combines TRBV5-1 with TRBJ2-1, with 11 nucleotides matching TRBD2. The CDR3 contains 15 residues. Per the germline V gene, CDR1 is SGHRS and CDR2 is YFSETQ. Looking up the rest from reference TRBV5-1 and TRBJ2-1 gives the full variable domain: KAGVTQTPRYLIKTRGQQVTLSCSPISGHRSVSWYQQTPGQGLQFLFEYFSETQRNKGNFPGRFSGRQFSNSRSEMNVSTLELGDSALYLCASSSLAGGPNEQFFGPGTRLTVL.

The J gene is TRBJ2-1, the V gene TRBV6-1; TRBD1 aligns across 10 bases. Trimming at V came to 2 bases and at J to 5 bases, leaving 6 bases not matched to a gene. Germline CDR1 is MNHNS and CDR2 is SASEGT. The CDR3 consists of 16 residues. The CDR3 region is CASSEFIGTGDNEQFF. The CDR3 nucleotides read TGTGCCAGCAGTGAATTTATCGGGACAGGGGACAATGAGCAGTTCTTC.

The rearrangement joins TRBV5-1 to TRBJ1-3; D not certain. This CDR3 comprises 15 residues. From germline, CDR1 is SGHRS and CDR2 YFSETQ. V was trimmed by 4 bases and J by 4 bases, leaving 15 bases between them. The CDR3 protein is CASSRDLGQGNTIYF. CDR3 DNA sequence: TGCGCCAGCAGCCGCGACCTGGGCCAAGGAAACACCATATATTTT.

The rearrangement links TRBV24-1 to TRBJ1-2; no clear D. Trimming stripped 9 bases from V and 2 bases from J, with 15 bases between. CDR1 is KGHDR, CDR2 SFDVKD, per germline. This CDR3 has 14 amino acids. The CDR3 region is CATSGEGINYGYTF. In DNA, the CDR3 is TGTGCCACCTCTGGGGAGGGCATCAACTATGGCTACACCTTC.

This chain links TRBV7-2 with TRBJ2-1, with 7 positions matching TRBD2. Germline CDR1 reads SGHTA; CDR2 reads FQGNSA. CDR3 length: 16 amino acids. V lost 1 base, J lost 3 bases, and 6 bases stayed unmatched. The CDR3 loop reads CASSLEGSGRYNEQFF. CDR3 bases: TGTGCCAGCAGCTTAGAAGGTAGCGGGCGCTACAATGAGCAGTTCTTC. Complete variable domain (other parts from reference TRBV7-2 and TRBJ2-1): GAGVSQSPSNKVTEKGKDVELRCDPISGHTALYWYRQSLGQGLEFLIYFQGNSAPDKSGLPSDRFSAERTGGSVSTLTIQRTQQEDSAVYLCASSLEGSGRYNEQFFGPGTRLTVL.

The chain couples TRBV18 to TRBJ2-5; a weak D match, TRBD2 (6 bases). The CDR3 spans 15 residues. V lost 5 bases, J lost 1 base, and 14 bases lay in between. Germline loops: CDR1 KGHSH, CDR2 LQKENI. The CDR3 loop reads CASSTWAGSQETQYF. The DNA for the CDR3 is TGTGCCAGCTCAACCTGGGCGGGGAGCCAAGAGACCCAGTACTTC.

V gene TRBV2 combines with J gene TRBJ2-1; TRBD1 is a possible D gene (6 bases). Germline-derived CDR1 and CDR2 are SNHLY and FYNNEI. V was trimmed by 9 bases and J by 0 bases, leaving 12 bases between them. This CDR3 comprises 14 residues. CDR3 in amino acids: CARSGTSSYNEQFF. DNA for the CDR3: TGTGCCAGGTCCGGGACAAGCTCCTACAATGAGCAGTTCTTC.

In this sample, this clone turned up a few times. J is TRBJ1-2 and V is TRBV20-1; D is perhaps TRBD1 (6 bases). This CDR3 is built from 11 residues. V was cut by 6 bases and J by 7 bases, with 12 bases left in between. Germline CDR1 DFQATT, CDR2 SNEGSKA (reference sequence). The CDR3 protein is CSASTGTGYTF. Written as DNA, the CDR3 is TGCAGTGCCTCAACAGGGACTGGCTACACCTTC.

The chain employs TRBV7-3 and TRBJ1-5, with 7 bases identical to TRBD1. CDR1 is SGHTA, CDR2 FQGTGA, per germline. The CDR3 sequence is 16 residues long. The J segment lost 4 bases and the V segment lost 5 bases, leaving 11 bases of the junction unmatched. CDR3 nucleotide sequence: TGTGCCAGCAGCCCACGAGGGTCAGGGGGGAATCAGCCCCAGCATTTT. It is translated as CASSPRGSGGNQPQHF.

The V gene is TRBV10-2, the J gene TRBJ2-7; the match to TRBD2 covers 8 bases. Unmatched junction bases numbered 8, after V lost 2 bases and J lost 5 bases. The CDR3 covers 15 residues. Germline V lookup: CDR1 WSHSY, CDR2 SAAADI. The CDR3 loop is CASSEIAGSTNEQYF. The CDR3 coding sequence is TGCGCCAGCAGTGAGATAGCGGGATCTACTAACGAGCAGTACTTC.

The chain links TRBV9 to TRBJ1-1; D gene unclear. This CDR3 contains 15 residues. Germline assignment: CDR1 SGDLS and CDR2 YYNGEE. Trimming stripped 0 bases from V and 4 bases from J, with 13 bases between. This chain's CDR3 is CASSVDEGTGTEAFF. CDR3 coding DNA: TGTGCCAGCAGCGTAGACGAGGGCACGGGCACTGAAGCTTTCTTT.

This CDR3 reads CASSLGRTGTTSSPLHF. DNA of the CDR3: TGTGCCAGCAGCTTGGGGCGGACAGGCACGACGAGTTCACCCCTCCACTTT. The V gene is TRBV5-5, the J gene TRBJ1-6, with 7 nucleotides matching TRBD1. The CDR3 sequence is 17 residues long. V dropped 0 bases and J dropped 9; count of bases not matched to a gene: 12. CDR1 is SGHKS, CDR2 YYEKEE, per germline (reference sequence).

This clone was found a few times. The rearrangement links TRBV5-4 to TRBJ2-5; 16 nucleotides align to TRBD2. V lost 4 bases to trimming and J lost 5 bases; unmatched junction nucleotides: 8. Germline CDR1 is SGHNT and CDR2 is YYREEE (reference sequence). The CDR3 is 17 residues long. CDR3: CASSVGTSGRAGETQYF. As DNA, the CDR3 is TGTGCCAGCAGCGTCGGGACTAGCGGGAGGGCCGGGGAGACCCAGTACTTC.

The genes are TRBV11-1 and TRBJ2-3, with 11 bases aligning to TRBD2. Trimming removed 6 bases from V and 9 bases from J; junction bases left unmatched: 14. Germline-derived CDR1 and CDR2 are SGHAT and FQDESV (reference sequence). CDR3 length equals 16 residues. The CDR3 loop is CASSFTSGSPSGTQYF. CDR3 DNA sequence: TGTGCCAGCAGTTTTACTAGCGGGAGTCCCTCAGGGACGCAGTATTTT.

The count of this clone is one. The rearrangement joins TRBV28 to TRBJ2-7, with 11 positions matching TRBD1. V was pared by 1 base and J by 0 bases, with 2 bases of the junction left unmatched. The CDR3 extends over 16 amino acids. From germline, CDR1 is MDHEN and CDR2 SYDVKM. The CDR3, as DNA: TGTGCCAGCAGTTTATTCGGGACAGGGGGCTCCTACGAGCAGTACTTC. The encoded protein is CASSLFGTGGSYEQYF.

This clone was detected a few times. The J gene is TRBJ1-4, the V gene TRBV4-2, with D perhaps TRBD1 (5 bases). The CDR3 is made up of 19 amino acids. Trimming pared 1 base from V and 2 bases from J, leaving 20 bases between. Germline V gene lookup returns CDR1 LGHNA and CDR2 YNFKEQ. Here the CDR3 DNA reads TGTGCCAGCAGCCAAGCTCTATTTAGCAGGGCGGTCACTAATGAAAAACTGTTTTTT. This translates into CASSQALFSRAVTNEKLFF.

The J gene is TRBJ2-5, the V gene TRBV5-1, with TRBD2 matching 12 bases. Germline values: CDR1 SGHRS, CDR2 YFSETQ. Trimming cost V 3 bases and J 5 bases; bases outside gene matches: 8. This CDR3 has 16 residues. CDR3 DNA sequence: TGCGCCAGCAGCTCACTACTAGCGGGAGGTCGGGAGACCCAGTACTTC. As protein: CASSSLLAGGRETQYF.

The chain carries TRBV7-2 and TRBJ2-2, with 7 bases aligning to TRBD1. Germline V gene sequence: CDR1 SGHTA, CDR2 FQGNSA. The CDR3 has 14 amino acids. V shed 1 base and J 5 bases; nucleotides not matched to a gene: 1. CDR3 sequence reads: CASSLVRGTGELFF. The CDR3, as DNA: TGTGCCAGCAGCTTAGTCAGGGGGACCGGGGAGCTGTTTTTT.

The chain carries TRBV28 and TRBJ2-5; 7 nucleotides agree with TRBD1. V lost 6 bases and J lost 2; bases outside the gene matches: 3. Germline CDR1 and CDR2: MDHEN and SYDVKM. This CDR3 has 13 amino acids. CDR3 in DNA: TGTGCCAGCAGGACAGGGAGTCAAGAGACCCAGTACTTC. Its translation: CASRTGSQETQYF. The variable domain in full, with the rest retrieved from reference TRBV28 and TRBJ2-5, is DVKVTQSSRYLVKRTGEKVFLECVQDMDHENMFWYRQDPGLGLRLIYFSYDVKMKEKGDIPEGYSVSREKKERFSLILESASTNQTSMYLCASRTGSQETQYFGPGTRLLVL.

This rearrangement joins TRBV11-2 to TRBJ2-7; no firm D call. Germline-derived CDR1 and CDR2 are SGHAT and FQNNGV. CDR3 size: 13 residues. The V end lost 0 bases, the J end lost 1 base, and 4 bases lay between the germline ends. CDR3 protein: CASSLDGSYEQYF. For the CDR3, the DNA is TGTGCCAGCAGCTTAGACGGGTCCTACGAGCAGTACTTC.

The V call is TRBV6-2 or TRBV6-3, the J call TRBJ2-4; 8 nucleotides agree with TRBD2. Trimming removed 2 bases from V and 6 bases from J; junction bases left unmatched: 12. Germline CDR1 and CDR2: MNHEY and SVGEGT. CDR3 length equals 17 residues. The CDR3: CASSYKRGFEDGNIQYF. The CDR3 DNA sequence: TGTGCCAGCAGTTACAAGCGGGGGTTCGAGGATGGAAACATTCAGTACTTC.

This chain links TRBV27 with TRBJ2-1; 10 positions agree with TRBD2. The junction had 7 bases not matched to a gene; V was cut back by 5 bases and J by 6 bases. Looked up from germline, CDR1 is MNHEY and CDR2 is SMNVEV (reference sequence). The CDR3 is made up of 15 amino acids. The CDR3 is CASSGRTSGGNEQFF. The CDR3 DNA reads as TGTGCCAGCAGTGGGAGGACTAGCGGAGGCAATGAGCAGTTCTTC.

This clone appeared once. The rearrangement uses TRBV4-3 and TRBJ2-2; no clear D gene. V lost 1 base and J 3 bases, leaving 6 bases between the germline ends. Germline V gives CDR1 LGHNA, CDR2 YSLEER. There are 14 residues in the CDR3. The CDR3 coding sequence is TGCGCCAGCAGCCAAGCGGTTGACACCGGGGAGCTGTTTTTT. It codes for CASSQAVDTGELFF.